The sequence of this T cell receptor (beta chain) was determined in a study of shared clonotypes between healthy human individuals. Study details: The study used three CD4 naive, three CD4 memory, two CD8 naive and one CD8 memory plate per donor.

Germline V lookup: CDR1 MDHEN, CDR2 SYDVKM. V shed 4 bases, J shed 8 bases, and the junction held 13 bases outside the gene matches. CDR3 size: 15 residues. The deep-level immunoSEQ assay was used. Clones were read by immunoSEQ multiplex PCR, and TCRdb kept only the in-frame ones, dropping some. The table records about 1.5 million clones, roughly 98% of them present only once. Concerning this clone itself: Antigen: not known.

Study-level points and caveats: The generation probabilities recorded for non-shared clonotypes fell below those of clonotypes shared by all four donors.

Subsets obtained from CD4+ cells comprised CD45RA+ naive and CD45RA-negative memory cells. The source material was naive CD4+ T cells sorted from blood. Subset defined: CD45RA+ positively selected. This TCR was recovered from a man aged 25-45 years in good health. This chain connects TRBV28 to TRBJ1-2; 7 nucleotides line up with TRBD1. DNA for the CDR3: TGTGCCAGCAGTTCAATCGGGGACAGAATTGACGGCTACACCTTC. This gives the protein CASSSIGDRIDGYTF.